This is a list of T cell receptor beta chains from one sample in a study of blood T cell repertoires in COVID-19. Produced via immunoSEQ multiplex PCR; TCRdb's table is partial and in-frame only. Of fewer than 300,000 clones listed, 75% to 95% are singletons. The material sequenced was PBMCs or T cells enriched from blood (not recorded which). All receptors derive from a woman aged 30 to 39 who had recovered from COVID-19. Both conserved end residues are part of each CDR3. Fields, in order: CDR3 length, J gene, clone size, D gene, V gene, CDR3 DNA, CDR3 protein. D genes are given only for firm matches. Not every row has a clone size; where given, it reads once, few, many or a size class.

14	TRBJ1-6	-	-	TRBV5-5	TGTGCCAGCAGCTTGCCCAGGGGTGATTCACCCCTCCACTTT	CASSLPRGDSPLHF
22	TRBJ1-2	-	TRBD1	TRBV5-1	TGCGCCAGCAGCTCGAGAGCCGACAGCCCCGGGACAGGGGGCTGGGAAGGCTATGGCTACACCTTC	CASSSRADSPGTGGWEGYGYTF
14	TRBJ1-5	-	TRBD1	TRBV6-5	TGTGCCAGCACCCTTGGACAGGGAGGGCAGCCCCAGCATTTT	CASTLGQGGQPQHF
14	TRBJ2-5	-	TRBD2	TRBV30	TGTGCCTGGAGTTTACTAGCGGTGGTTGGGACCCAGTACTTC	CAWSLLAVVGTQYF
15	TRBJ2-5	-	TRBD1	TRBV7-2	TGTGCCAGCAGCTCTCTGGACAGGGTAGGAGAGACCCAGTACTTC	CASSSLDRVGETQYF
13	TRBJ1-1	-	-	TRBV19	TGTGCCAGTAGTATGGTCTCGGGGGGTGAAGCTTTCTTT	CASSMVSGGEAFF
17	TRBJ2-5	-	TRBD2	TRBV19	TGTGCCAGTAGTCCGAGGCGTAGCGGGGTATATGTAGAGACCCAGTACTTC	CASSPRRSGVYVETQYF
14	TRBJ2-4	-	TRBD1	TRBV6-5	TGTGCCAGCAGCCCCGACAGGGGATTAGACATTCAGTACTTC	CASSPDRGLDIQYF
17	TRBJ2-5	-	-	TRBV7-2	TGTGCCAGCAGCTTAGGGCGGGTATGGGGGGTCCAAGAGACCCAGTACTTC	CASSLGRVWGVQETQYF
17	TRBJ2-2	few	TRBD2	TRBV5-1	TGCGCCAGCAGCTTAACTATTGTAGCGGGAGCCACCGGGGAGCTGTTTTTT	CASSLTIVAGATGELFF
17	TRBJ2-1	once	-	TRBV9	TGTGCCAGCAGCCCCCTTATTCGGGGTCACTCCTACAATGAGCAGTTCTTC	CASSPLIRGHSYNEQFF
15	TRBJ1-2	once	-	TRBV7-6	TGTGCCAGCAGCTTAAAATATGAGGGAGCCTACGGCTACACCTTC	CASSLKYEGAYGYTF
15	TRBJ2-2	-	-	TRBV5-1	TGCGCCAGCAGTACGCGGGACGCTAACACCGGGGAGCTGTTTTTT	CASSTRDANTGELFF
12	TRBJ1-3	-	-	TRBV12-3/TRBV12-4	TGTGCCAGCTGGCTCTCTGGAAACACCATATATTTT	CASWLSGNTIYF
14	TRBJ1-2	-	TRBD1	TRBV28	TGTGCCAGCAGTTTGTCGGACAGGGATTTTGGCTACACCTTC	CASSLSDRDFGYTF
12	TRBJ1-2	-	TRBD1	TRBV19	TGTGCCGCCGGGACAGGGGATTATGGCTACACCTTC	CAAGTGDYGYTF
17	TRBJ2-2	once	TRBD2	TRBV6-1	TGTGCCAGCAGTGAAGTGGACGGGAGGGCGAGGGCCGGGGAGCTGTTTTTT	CASSEVDGRARAGELFF